These 29 T cell receptor beta chains came from one sample sequenced in a study of blood T cell repertoires in COVID-19. Using immunoSEQ multiplex PCR, the repertoire was profiled, and TCRdb retains in-frame clones only, with some absent. The sample lists about 180,000 clones, more than 90% occurring once. Sequencing input: peripheral blood. These receptors all stem from a man aged 50 to 60 with acute or convalescent COVID-19.

The gene calls are TRBV9 and TRBJ1-3, with TRBD1 identical over 12 bases. The CDR3 has 17 amino acids. Germline V CDR1 and CDR2: SGDLS, YYNGEE. V was clipped by 2 bases and J by 4 bases; unmatched bases: 7. The CDR3 DNA follows: TGTGCCAGCAGCGTTGGAGGGACAGGGGGCCCGGGAAACACCATATATTTT. It encodes CASSVGGTGGPGNTIYF.

The CDR3 reads CASSLRAGYEQYF. CDR3 DNA sequence: TGTGCCAGCAGTTTAAGGGCGGGCTACGAGCAGTACTTC. This chain joins TRBV27 and TRBJ2-7, with D possibly being TRBD2 (5 bases). Germline CDR1 MNHEY, CDR2 SMNVEV (reference sequence). This CDR3 comprises 13 residues. V was clipped by 2 bases and J by 3 bases, with 8 bases between them.

The genes are TRBV30 and TRBJ2-3; D unresolved. Looked up from germline, CDR1 is GTSNPN and CDR2 is SVGIG (reference sequence). V was clipped by 8 bases and J by 2 bases, with 17 bases between them. This CDR3 is built from 14 residues. The CDR3 DNA sequence: TGTGCCGGATCTCGCGGCAGCGACACAGATACGCAGTATTTT. Translated, it gives CAGSRGSDTDTQYF.

The V and J genes are TRBV5-6 and TRBJ1-1; D not certain. Germline V gene lookup returns CDR1 SGHDT and CDR2 YYEEEE. Trimming took 2 bases from V and 2 from J, leaving 16 bases between them. The CDR3 runs 16 residues. The CDR3 DNA is TGTGCCAGCAGCTTTATCTACGATCCTACTAACACTGAAGCTTTCTTT. Protein product: CASSFIYDPTNTEAFF.

The chain uses TRBV3-1 (or the pseudogene TRBV3-2) and TRBJ2-1, with TRBD1 matching over 10 bases. The CDR3 spans 16 residues. V lost 2 bases to trimming and J lost 9 bases; unmatched junction nucleotides: 10. Germline lookup yields CDR1 LGHDT and CDR2 YNNKEL (reference sequence). The CDR3 sequence: CASSQSPGQGRVEQFF. The CDR3 DNA sequence: TGTGCCAGCAGCCAATCCCCGGGACAGGGGAGGGTTGAGCAGTTCTTC.

This clone has only one observation. The rearrangement links TRBV7-6 to TRBJ1-4, with TRBD1 as a possible D gene (5 bases). The CDR3 loop spans 19 amino acids. V lost 6 bases and J lost 2, with 25 bases in between. Germline V gives CDR1 SGHVS, CDR2 FNYEAQ. The CDR3 sequence is CASSSGRGRERSTNEKLFF. In nucleotides, the CDR3 is TGTGCCAGCAGTTCGGGGAGGGGAAGGGAACGATCTACTAATGAAAAACTGTTTTTT.

The chain combines TRBV11-1 with TRBJ2-3; 8 bases are a match to TRBD2. Germline trimming cut 7 bases from V and 5 bases from J; bases unmatched to any gene: 11. The CDR3 is 15 residues long. Germline CDR1 SGHAT, CDR2 FQDESV (reference sequence). CDR3 amino acids: CASTPSGGEQDTQYF. CDR3 DNA sequence: TGTGCCAGCACCCCCTCGGGAGGGGAACAAGATACGCAGTATTTT.

V usage is TRBV6-1 and J usage is TRBJ2-7; D not resolved. V shed 3 bases and J shed 1 base, with 7 bases lying between them. Germline V gene lookup returns CDR1 MNHNS and CDR2 SASEGT. This CDR3 region has 13 residues. The CDR3 DNA reads as TGTGCCAGCAGTGAGGGCATTTCCTACGAGCAGTACTTC. This encodes CASSEGISYEQYF.

V usage is TRBV30 and J usage is TRBJ1-1, with a weak D call TRBD1 (6 bases). CDR3 size: 13 residues. V shed 3 bases and J shed 9 bases, with 17 bases lying between them. Germline CDR1 reads GTSNPN; CDR2 reads SVGIG (reference sequence). The CDR3: CAWRVSGQRQAFF. DNA for the CDR3: TGTGCCTGGAGGGTCTCTGGACAGAGGCAAGCTTTCTTT.

Of note for this clone: Its ends do not fully match the called genes, so a read error is possible. The genes are TRBV30 and TRBJ1-3; the D gene is possibly TRBD1 (5 bases). This CDR3 spans 11 amino acids. Germline V gene sequence: CDR1 GTSNPN, CDR2 SVGIG (reference sequence). The CDR3 loop is CAWSGGPNRKF. The CDR3, as DNA: TGTGCCTGGAGCGGGGGACCAAATAGGAAATTT. The full variable domain, with the rest looked up from reference TRBV30 and TRBJ1-3, is SQTIHQWPATLVQPVGSPLSLECTVEGTSNPNLYWYRQAAGRGLQLLFYSVGIGQISSEVPQNLSASRPQDRQFILSSKKLLLSDSGFYLCAWSGGPNRKFGEGSWLTVV.

The chain employs TRBV9 and TRBJ2-5; a weak D match, TRBD2 (6 bases). Germline CDR1 reads SGDLS; CDR2 reads YYNGEE. V dropped 4 bases and J dropped 5 bases, with 21 bases sitting between them. The CDR3 covers 16 residues. CDR3: CASSRTGAGPSETQYF. DNA of the CDR3: TGTGCCAGCAGCCGGACTGGGGCGGGACCTTCGGAGACCCAGTACTTC.

The chain combines TRBV27 with TRBJ2-7; tentatively, D is TRBD1 (6 bases). Trimming cost V 5 bases and J 5 bases, with 13 bases left between them. The CDR3 totals 13 residues. Germline CDR1 reads MNHEY; CDR2 reads SMNVEV (reference sequence). The CDR3 bases are TGTGCCAGCAGTCCCAGGGGTTACAACGAGCAGTACTTC. This sequence encodes CASSPRGYNEQYF.

This rearrangement joins TRBV28 to TRBJ2-7; 10 bases are a match to TRBD2. Germline CDR1 reads MDHEN; CDR2 reads SYDVKM. V dropped 6 bases and J dropped 7; count of bases not matched to a gene: 9. The CDR3 totals 14 residues. The CDR3 here is CASRTAGGPGEQYF. The DNA of the CDR3 is TGTGCCAGCAGAACAGCGGGAGGGCCGGGGGAGCAGTACTTC.

The gene calls are TRBV10-3 and TRBJ1-2; no reliable D call. Between the trimmed V and J ends, which lost 2 bases and 8 bases, there was a span of 9 bases. The CDR3 is 12 amino acids. Germline V gene data show CDR1 as ENHRY and CDR2 as SYGVKD. The CDR3 sequence is CAISETEGGYTF. Here the CDR3 DNA reads TGTGCCATCAGTGAGACGGAGGGCGGCTACACCTTC.

The chain's CDR3 is CASSVAASSGSGYNEQFF. The CDR3 DNA follows: TGTGCCAGCAGCGTAGCTGCGTCTAGCGGGAGTGGTTACAATGAGCAGTTCTTC. The V and J genes are TRBV9 and TRBJ2-1, with TRBD2 matching 10 bases. After removal of 0 bases from V and 4 bases from J, the junction contained 10 bases not matched to a gene. The CDR3 is 18 amino acids. The germline V gene has CDR1 SGDLS and CDR2 YYNGEE.

The rearrangement joins TRBV28 to TRBJ2-3; 10 bases line up with TRBD2. Germline CDR1 MDHEN, CDR2 SYDVKM. The CDR3 contains 14 residues. The junction had 4 bases not matched to a gene; V was cut back by 5 bases and J by 5 bases. The CDR3 sequence: CASSERGGRDTQYF. Here the CDR3 DNA reads TGTGCCAGCAGTGAGCGGGGGGGACGAGATACGCAGTATTTT.

Only one count was recorded for this clone. The V call is TRBV6-2 or TRBV6-3, the J call TRBJ2-7; TRBD2 is a possible D gene (6 bases). V lost 0 bases, J lost 0 bases, and 12 bases lay in between. This CDR3 has 16 amino acids. Germline-derived CDR1 and CDR2 are MNHEY and SVGEGT. The CDR3 DNA reads as TGTGCCAGCAGTTACTCGATGGCTAGCGTCTCCTACGAGCAGTACGTC. Translation: CASSYSMASVSYEQYV.

The chain uses TRBV7-9 and TRBJ1-6, with 9 bases fitting TRBD1. This CDR3 has 15 amino acids. V was pared by 1 base and J by 10 bases, with 5 bases of the junction left unmatched. The germline V gene encodes CDR1 SEHNR and CDR2 FQNEAQ (reference sequence). CDR3 region: CASSLVRTGVSPLHF. As DNA, the CDR3 is TGTGCCAGCAGCTTAGTTCGGACAGGGGTGTCACCCCTCCACTTT.

This clone was found once. This sequence joins TRBV7-5 and TRBJ2-7; TRBD1 is the table's D call and was not checked against the DNA. TRBV7-5 is noted as a pseudogene. This CDR3 is 16 amino acids long. The CDR3 loop reads CARSDRDTNNSYEQYV. The CDR3, as DNA: TGTGCCAGAAGTGATCGGGACACCAATAACTCCTACGAGCAGTACGTC.

The J gene is TRBJ1-5, the V gene TRBV7-2, with TRBD1 matching 10 bases. With V trimmed by 6 bases and J by 7 bases, 9 bases remained unmatched. CDR1 is SGHTA and CDR2 is FQGNSA in the germline V gene. The CDR3 is 15 amino acids. The CDR3 spells CASSSGTGVRQPQHF. The CDR3, as DNA: TGTGCCAGCAGTTCAGGGACAGGGGTTCGCCAGCCCCAGCATTTT. The whole variable domain, filled in from reference TRBV7-2 and TRBJ1-5, reads GAGVSQSPSNKVTEKGKDVELRCDPISGHTALYWYRQSLGQGLEFLIYFQGNSAPDKSGLPSDRFSAERTGGSVSTLTIQRTQQEDSAVYLCASSSGTGVRQPQHFGDGTRLSIL.

V usage is TRBV7-9 and J usage is TRBJ1-5, with TRBD1 matching 9 bases. CDR3 length equals 15 residues. The trim removed 3 bases at V and 1 base at J, leaving 1 base unmatched. Germline assignment: CDR1 SEHNR and CDR2 FQNEAQ (reference sequence). The CDR3 coding sequence is TGTGCCAGCAGCTTGGGACAGGGAAGCAATCAGCCCCAGCATTTT. Translation: CASSLGQGSNQPQHF. Complete variable domain (other parts from reference TRBV7-9 and TRBJ1-5): DTGVSQNPRHKITKRGQNVTFRCDPISEHNRLYWYRQTLGQGPEFLTYFQNEAQLEKSRLLSDRFSAERPKGSFSTLEIQRTEQGDSAMYLCASSLGQGSNQPQHFGDGTRLSIL.

V usage is TRBV24-1 and J usage is TRBJ1-2, with 8 bases aligning to TRBD1. The CDR3 loop spans 19 amino acids. The germline V gene has CDR1 KGHDR and CDR2 SFDVKD. After removal of 2 bases from V and 6 bases from J, the junction contained 19 bases not matched to a gene. The CDR3 coding sequence is TGTGCCACCAGTGATTACCGCGGGACAGGAGAAAACCTAAAAAATGGCTACACCTTC. It specifies CATSDYRGTGENLKNGYTF.

The genes are TRBV4-1 and TRBJ2-3; D possibly corresponds to TRBD2 (5 bases). Germline-derived CDR1 and CDR2 are MGHRA and YSYEKL. This CDR3 is built from 13 residues. V was clipped by 4 bases and J by 0 bases, with 5 bases between them. The CDR3 nucleotides read TGCGCCAGCAGCCCGGGGAGCACAGATACGCAGTATTTT. It yields the protein CASSPGSTDTQYF.

The V gene is TRBV7-9, the J gene TRBJ2-3, with 8 positions matching TRBD2. CDR3 length equals 17 residues. CDR1 and CDR2 (germline): SEHNR, FQNEAQ (reference sequence). The trim removed 5 bases at V and 2 bases at J, leaving 12 bases unmatched. The CDR3 here is CASSPRGRGGPTDTQYF. The CDR3 nucleotides read TGTGCCAGCAGCCCAAGGGGACGGGGGGGCCCCACAGATACGCAGTATTTT.

This chain joins TRBV30 and TRBJ2-1; TRBD1 matches 8 bases. CDR3 size: 12 residues. The V and J ends lost 4 bases and 15 bases, in that order; junction bases with no gene match: 11. Germline lookup yields CDR1 GTSNPN and CDR2 SVGIG (reference sequence). As DNA, the CDR3 is TGTGCCTGGATTCCTAGGACAGGGTCAGCGTTCTTC. Residues: CAWIPRTGSAFF.

This chain joins TRBV24-1 and TRBJ1-2; TRBD1 matches 7 bases. In germline, CDR1 is KGHDR, CDR2 SFDVKD. The CDR3 loop spans 16 amino acids. V dropped 4 bases and J dropped 3; count of bases not matched to a gene: 10. The CDR3 region is CATSDPAGGGHYGYTF. The CDR3 region has the DNA TGTGCCACCAGTGACCCCGCAGGAGGGGGCCACTATGGCTACACCTTC.

The chain employs TRBV27 and TRBJ1-2; TRBD1 matches 9 bases. The germline V gene encodes CDR1 MNHEY and CDR2 SMNVEV (reference sequence). The CDR3 contains 16 residues. The junction had 11 bases not matched to a gene; V was cut back by 5 bases and J by 4 bases. The CDR3 loop reads CASSPDRGMSFYGYTF. The CDR3 DNA sequence: TGTGCCAGCAGTCCAGACAGGGGGATGAGTTTCTATGGCTACACCTTC.

The V call is TRBV19, the J call TRBJ1-5; 9 bases fit TRBD1. J gave up 4 bases and V 3 bases, and 4 bases lay outside the gene matches. This CDR3 spans 15 amino acids. Germline V gene sequence: CDR1 LNHDA, CDR2 SQIVND (reference sequence). This CDR3 is CASSMRGTGNQPQHF. The DNA for the CDR3 is TGTGCCAGTAGTATGAGAGGGACAGGGAATCAGCCCCAGCATTTT. The full variable domain, with the rest looked up from reference TRBV19 and TRBJ1-5, is DGGITQSPKYLFRKEGQNVTLSCEQNLNHDAMYWYRQDPGQGLRLIYYSQIVNDFQKGDIAEGYSVSREKKESFPLTVTSAQKNPTAFYLCASSMRGTGNQPQHFGDGTRLSIL.

V and J are TRBV7-9 and TRBJ2-5; tentative D call: TRBD1 (6 bases). Looked up from germline, CDR1 is SEHNR and CDR2 is FQNEAQ (reference sequence). The CDR3 contains 13 residues. V lost 5 bases, J lost 3 bases, and 10 bases lay in between. The chain's CDR3 is CASSPGQKETQYF. In DNA, the CDR3 is TGTGCCAGCAGCCCAGGACAGAAAGAGACCCAGTACTTC.